These 17 T cell receptor beta chains originate from one sample sequenced in a study of molecular identifiers for immune sequencing clone quantification. One entry per CDR3 protein, called by TCRdb with MiXCR from the PCR reads. The sample consists of about half a million distinct CDR3 sequences, over 20% of them appearing once. The sequenced sample was naive CD8+ T cells from blood, with Jurkat cell RNA spiked in. Subset: FACS-sorted CD8+CD4-CCR7+CD45RA+ naive T cells. These receptors all stem from a human donor in good health. Some libraries in this study had Jurkat cell RNA spiked in.

The genes are TRBV6-2 or TRBV6-3 and TRBJ2-1; D perhaps matches TRBD2 (6 bases). CDR1 MNHEY and CDR2 SVGEGT come from the germline V gene. V was cut by 6 bases and J by 8 bases, with 8 bases left in between. There are 11 residues in the CDR3. In DNA, the CDR3 is TGTGCCAGCAGGAGGGAGGATGAGCAGTTCTTC. It encodes CASRREDEQFF.

CDR3 nucleotides: TGTGCCAGCAGTTTCAGGACAGGGGGCGCAGATACGCAGTATTTT. It codes for CASSFRTGGADTQYF. The V gene is TRBV12-3 or TRBV12-4, the J gene TRBJ2-3; 11 bases are shared with TRBD1. The CDR3 covers 15 residues. Losses at the gene ends were 3 bases for V and 4 bases for J; bases not matched to a gene: 3.

About this clonotype: A read error may explain this, as a much larger clone is one base away. Since the CDR3 does not end with the conserved phenylalanine or tryptophan, this likely comes from a read error. V is TRBV9 and J is TRBJ2-3, with TRBD2 matching over 9 bases. This CDR3 comprises 19 residues. After removal of 1 base from V and 0 bases from J, the junction contained 12 bases not matched to a gene. The germline CDR1 and CDR2 sequences are SGDLS and YYNGEE. As DNA, the CDR3 is TGTGCCAGCAGCGTATCCCTACCGACTAGCGGCCGTAGCACAGATACGCAGTATCTT. It translates to CASSVSLPTSGRSTDTQYL.

Points on this clonotype: A read error may be the cause here, since a much bigger clone is one base away. The chain is built from TRBV19 and TRBJ1-3, with unresolved D. The germline CDR1 and CDR2 sequences are LNHDA and SQIVND (reference sequence). The CDR3 is 14 amino acids. CDR3 sequence (DNA): TGTGCCGGTAGTATACAAGGATCTGGAAACACCATATATTTT. As protein: CAGSIQGSGNTIYF.

This clonotype was picked up many times. The J gene is TRBJ2-3, the V gene TRBV19; 7 bases line up with TRBD2. V lost 5 bases, J lost 0 bases, and 5 bases stayed unmatched. This CDR3 is 15 amino acids long. The germline CDR1 and CDR2 sequences are LNHDA and SQIVND (reference sequence). The CDR3 here is CASSVAGMSTDTQYF. For the CDR3, the DNA is TGTGCCAGTAGTGTAGCGGGCATGAGCACAGATACGCAGTATTTT.

With respect to this clonotype: A much larger clonotype is one base distant, so this may be a read error. The V and J genes are TRBV20-1 and TRBJ2-7; TRBD2 is a possible D gene (5 bases). Germline V gene data show CDR1 as DFQATT and CDR2 as SNEGSKA (reference sequence). Deletions cut 1 base from V and 0 bases from J, with 16 bases between. The CDR3 totals 16 residues. CDR3 residues: CSARVRSGGYSYEQYF. CDR3 in DNA: TGCAGTGCTAGAGTACGATCCGGCGGGTACTCCTACGAGCAGTACTTC.

Turning to this clonotype: One end of the junction varies from germline; a read error may be responsible. The genes are TRBV5-6 and TRBJ1-4; D is ambiguous. Germline CDR1 is SGHDT and CDR2 is YYEEEE. The CDR3 loop spans 16 amino acids. DNA of the CDR3: TGTGCCAGCAGCTTGAAAAAGGGCACAACTAATGAAAAACTGGTTTTT. Its translation: CASSLKKGTTNEKLVF.

Ten or more counts support this clonotype. In DNA form, the CDR3 reads TGCGCCAGCAGCTTGACTGGGGGAGGCACAGATACGCAGTATTTT. Translated: CASSLTGGGTDTQYF. V usage is TRBV5-1 and J usage is TRBJ2-3; TRBD1 or TRBD2 may be the D gene (5 bases each). The CDR3 totals 15 residues. Looked up from germline, CDR1 is SGHRS and CDR2 is YFSETQ. The germline V and J ends were trimmed by 1 base and 1 base, with 10 bases remaining between them.

Notes on this clonotype: Since no conserved phenylalanine or tryptophan closes the CDR3, a read error is the likely cause. The chain employs TRBV10-1 and TRBJ2-7; possibly TRBD1 for D (5 bases). The CDR3 spans 13 residues. Germline CDR1 and CDR2: WNHNN and SYGVQD (reference sequence). Trimming took off 8 bases at V and 2 bases at J, with 13 bases between the two ends. The CDR3, as DNA: TGCGCCAGCTCGGCAGGGAATACCTACGAGCAGTACTCC. The encoded protein is CASSAGNTYEQYS.

This sequence joins TRBV9 and TRBJ2-3; D gene unclear. This CDR3 is 16 amino acids long. With 0 bases removed from V and 3 bases from J, the gap between germline ends came to 14 bases. CDR1 is SGDLS and CDR2 is YYNGEE in the germline V gene. The CDR3 reads CASSVANQLGTDTQYF. The CDR3 nucleotides read TGTGCCAGCAGCGTAGCGAACCAGCTAGGGACAGATACGCAGTATTTT.

For the CDR3, the DNA is TGCGCCAGCAGCGAACGGGGGGCCTGCACAGATACGCAGTATTTT. It yields the protein CASSERGACTDTQYF. The chain is built from TRBV5-1 and TRBJ2-3, with D tentatively TRBD2 (7 bases). Germline lookup yields CDR1 SGHRS and CDR2 YFSETQ. The CDR3 has 15 residues. Trimming removed 4 bases from V and 1 base from J, with 13 bases in between.

This clonotype showed up many times. The chain links TRBV7-2 to TRBJ2-2; maybe TRBD1 (6 bases). In germline, CDR1 is SGHTA, CDR2 FQGNSA. With 2 bases removed from V and 4 bases from J, the gap between germline ends came to 11 bases. The CDR3 runs 15 residues. As DNA, the CDR3 is TGTGCCAGCAGCTTATGGCTGGGGGCCACCGGGGAGCTGTTTTTT. This gives the protein CASSLWLGATGELFF.

The chain uses TRBV4-1 and TRBJ2-3, with D unclear. From germline, CDR1 is MGHRA and CDR2 YSYEKL. This CDR3 comprises 14 residues. With 4 bases removed from V and 1 base from J, the gap between germline ends came to 9 bases. CDR3 loop: CASSRALGTDTQYF. The CDR3 coding sequence is TGCGCCAGCAGCCGGGCTTTAGGCACAGATACGCAGTATTTT.

The chain employs TRBV11-2 and TRBJ2-7; unclear D gene. Germline CDR1 reads SGHAT; CDR2 reads FQNNGV. The CDR3 contains 13 residues. The germline V and J ends were trimmed by 1 base and 6 bases, with 10 bases remaining between them. The CDR3 loop is CASSLGVHGEQYF. The CDR3 DNA is TGTGCCAGCAGCTTAGGGGTACATGGCGAGCAGTACTTC.

This clonotype was counted at least ten times. The chain links TRBV7-2 to TRBJ2-7; 8 nucleotides match TRBD1. The CDR3 covers 14 residues. Germline V gives CDR1 SGHTA, CDR2 FQGNSA. The J segment lost 3 bases and the V segment lost 5 bases, leaving 6 bases of the junction unmatched. DNA of the CDR3: TGTGCCAGCAGCCCACCCGGACAGGGCTACGAGCAGTACTTC. Amino acids: CASSPPGQGYEQYF.

The table lists this clonotype with a few counts. This sequence joins TRBV4-3 and TRBJ2-3; no definite D call. CDR1 and CDR2 from the germline V gene are LGHNA and YSLEER. The CDR3 is 17 residues long. The V gene lost 3 bases and the J gene lost 0 bases, with 16 bases spanning the gap. The CDR3 DNA follows: TGCGCCAGCAGCCAGTATCTGCCGGGTGGGAGCACAGATACGCAGTATTTT. It is translated as CASSQYLPGGSTDTQYF.

This clonotype was counted only a few times. CDR3 DNA sequence: TGTGCCAGCAGTCCGCGGACGGTGGTGGAGACCCAGTACTTC. This translates into CASSPRTVVETQYF. V usage is TRBV12-3 or TRBV12-4 and J usage is TRBJ2-5; no clear D. The CDR3 has 14 amino acids. V lost 5 bases, J lost 5 bases, and 15 bases lay in between.